The 23 T cell receptor beta chains in this list originate from one sample, sequenced in a study of beta chain features in type 1 diabetes. Investigators reverse transcribed all isolated RNA, so they sequenced expressed TCRB transcripts. The method was immunoSEQ multiplex PCR; TCRdb's version includes in-frame clones alone and lacks a portion of them. The table shows a few hundred thousand clones, with about 15% occurring only once. Sequencing was carried out using naive CD4+ T cells from blood. The source is a woman in her late teens or twenties in good health.

The chain joins TRBV5-6 to TRBJ1-1, with 11 bases that match TRBD1. Per the germline V gene, CDR1 is SGHDT and CDR2 is YYEEEE. The CDR3 totals 15 residues. The trim removed 0 bases at V and 4 bases at J, leaving 2 bases unmatched. CDR3 nucleotides: TGTGCCAGCAGCTTGGCCGGGACAGGGGGCACTGAAGCTTTCTTT. Translated: CASSLAGTGGTEAFF.

This clone was observed once. The chain employs TRBV4-1 and TRBJ2-7; 10 bases fit TRBD2. The germline gives CDR1 MGHRA, CDR2 YSYEKL. There are 17 residues in the CDR3. Losses at the gene ends were 1 base for V and 5 bases for J; bases not matched to a gene: 11. The CDR3 here is CASSQAQELAGRDEQYF. CDR3 nucleotides: TGCGCCAGCAGCCAAGCCCAGGAACTAGCGGGAAGGGACGAGCAGTACTTC.

The chain carries TRBV9 and TRBJ2-7, with 7 bases matching TRBD2. Per germline, CDR1 SGDLS and CDR2 YYNGEE. The CDR3 extends over 16 amino acids. V trimming: 2 bases; J trimming: 2 bases; junction bases outside the gene matches: 10. Here the CDR3 DNA reads TGTGCCAGCAGCGTGGGGGGGGAGCGGAAGACCTACGAGCAGTACTTC. Translating gives CASSVGGERKTYEQYF.

The chain employs TRBV30 and TRBJ1-3, with TRBD1 matching over 7 bases. Germline loops: CDR1 GTSNPN, CDR2 SVGIG (reference sequence). This CDR3 has 16 residues. V dropped 1 base and J dropped 0; count of bases not matched to a gene: 6. CDR3 residues: CAWSGPGTVSGNTIYF. Here the CDR3 DNA reads TGTGCCTGGAGTGGTCCCGGGACAGTCTCTGGAAACACCATATATTTT.

This clone was seen only a few times. The chain combines TRBV5-1 with TRBJ2-5; a possible D gene is TRBD1 (5 bases). CDR1 is SGHRS and CDR2 is YFSETQ in the germline V gene. V was cut by 4 bases and J by 2 bases, with 12 bases left in between. The CDR3 loop spans 14 amino acids. The CDR3 DNA reads TGCGCCAGCAGCAGGCAGGGTCATCAAGAGACCCAGTACTTC. Protein product: CASSRQGHQETQYF. Filled out from reference TRBV5-1 and TRBJ2-5, the complete variable domain reads KAGVTQTPRYLIKTRGQQVTLSCSPISGHRSVSWYQQTPGQGLQFLFEYFSETQRNKGNFPGRFSGRQFSNSRSEMNVSTLELGDSALYLCASSRQGHQETQYFGPGTRLLVL.

This clone was found a few times. The rearrangement uses TRBV20-1 and TRBJ1-4, with D maybe TRBD1 (6 bases). CDR1 DFQATT and CDR2 SNEGSKA come from the germline V gene (reference sequence). The CDR3 runs 11 residues. The CDR3 DNA reads as TGCAGCGGACAGCTTAATGAAAAACTGTTTTTT. Translated, it gives CSGQLNEKLFF.

This rearrangement joins TRBV30 to TRBJ1-4, with 9 bases aligning to TRBD1. The CDR3 runs 13 residues. Germline V CDR1 and CDR2: GTSNPN, SVGIG (reference sequence). V lost 8 bases, J lost 8 bases, and 9 bases stayed unmatched. The CDR3 spells CAAQGQGYEKLFF. CDR3 DNA sequence: TGTGCCGCCCAGGGACAGGGATACGAAAAACTGTTTTTT.

This clone showed up just a few times. The chain joins TRBV29-1 to TRBJ2-1, with 11 bases fitting TRBD2. The CDR3 sequence is 13 residues long. V was clipped by 3 bases and J by 8 bases; unmatched bases: 3. CDR1 SQVTM and CDR2 ANQGSEA come from the germline V gene. CDR3 nucleotides: TGCAGCGTTGACACTAGCGGGAGTCATGAGCAGTTCTTC. As protein: CSVDTSGSHEQFF.

This clone was observed a few times. The chain links TRBV18 to TRBJ1-5, with D possibly being TRBD1 (5 bases). Germline assignment: CDR1 KGHSH and CDR2 LQKENI. The V end lost 2 bases, the J end lost 2 bases, and 10 bases lay between the germline ends. The CDR3 has 15 residues. CDR3 sequence: CASSPGGFGNQPQHF. In DNA, the CDR3 is TGTGCCAGCTCACCAGGGGGGTTTGGCAATCAGCCCCAGCATTTT.

The rearrangement links TRBV30 to TRBJ2-1; TRBD1 matches at 8 bases. Germline V CDR1 and CDR2: GTSNPN, SVGIG (reference sequence). After removal of 2 bases from V and 10 bases from J, the junction contained 10 bases not matched to a gene. CDR3 length: 14 amino acids. The CDR3 nucleotides read TGTGCCTGGAGTCCGAGGACAGGGTTGATCGAGCAGTTCTTC. Its protein is CAWSPRTGLIEQFF.

This clone was seen only a few times. This rearrangement joins TRBV18 to TRBJ2-1; D not certain. The CDR3 contains 13 residues. Germline V gene data show CDR1 as KGHSH and CDR2 as LQKENI. The V end lost 8 bases, the J end lost 5 bases, and 13 bases lay between the germline ends. CDR3 amino acids: CASLQMVDNEQFF. CDR3 bases: TGTGCCAGCCTGCAGATGGTCGACAATGAGCAGTTCTTC.

The V gene is TRBV30, the J gene TRBJ1-1; possibly TRBD1 for D (6 bases). The V gene's germline CDR1 is GTSNPN and CDR2 SVGIG (reference sequence). V shed 3 bases and J shed 10 bases, with 9 bases lying between them. This CDR3 has 10 residues. The CDR3 here is CAWSGGLAFF. The CDR3 bases are TGTGCCTGGAGCGGGGGGCTAGCTTTCTTT.

The chain joins TRBV29-1 to TRBJ1-1, with D possibly matching TRBD1 (5 bases). From germline, CDR1 is SQVTM and CDR2 ANQGSEA. The V end lost 4 bases, the J end lost 0 bases, and 12 bases lay between the germline ends. The CDR3 has 14 amino acids. Written as DNA, the CDR3 is TGCAGCGTTGCGATTGGGGCGATGAACACTGAAGCTTTCTTT. It encodes CSVAIGAMNTEAFF.

This clone was seen more than once but under ten times. The chain joins TRBV6-5 to TRBJ1-1; 8 positions match TRBD1. This CDR3 region has 15 residues. The germline V gene encodes CDR1 MNHEY and CDR2 SVGAGI. With 6 bases clipped from V and 1 base from J, the junction kept 7 bases outside the gene matches. The CDR3 region is CASRTGGTGNTEAFF. The CDR3 bases are TGTGCCAGCAGAACGGGTGGGACAGGGAACACTGAAGCTTTCTTT.

The genes are TRBV7-9 and TRBJ2-3; 11 bases map to TRBD1. Germline CDR1 and CDR2: SEHNR and FQNEAQ (reference sequence). The CDR3 loop spans 18 amino acids. Trimming cost V 5 bases and J 0 bases; bases outside gene matches: 10. CDR3 nucleotide sequence: TGTGCCAGCAGCCCCGGGGACAGGGGGACTCCTAGCACAGATACGCAGTATTTT. The encoded protein is CASSPGDRGTPSTDTQYF. Full variable domain (rest looked up from reference TRBV7-9 and TRBJ2-3): DTGVSQNPRHKITKRGQNVTFRCDPISEHNRLYWYRQTLGQGPEFLTYFQNEAQLEKSRLLSDRFSAERPKGSFSTLEIQRTEQGDSAMYLCASSPGDRGTPSTDTQYFGPGTRLTVL.

This chain joins TRBV9 and TRBJ2-1; D gene uncertain. The CDR3 is 16 amino acids. Germline-derived CDR1 and CDR2 are SGDLS and YYNGEE. Trimming left V 0 bases short and J 5 bases short, with 15 bases between. The CDR3 is CASSVGVSRADNEQFF. The CDR3 DNA follows: TGTGCCAGCAGCGTAGGAGTATCTAGAGCAGACAATGAGCAGTTCTTC.

Only a few counts were recorded for this clone. The rearrangement joins TRBV30 to TRBJ2-1; D is perhaps TRBD1 (6 bases). Between the trimmed V and J ends, which lost 4 bases and 14 bases, there was a span of 18 bases. The CDR3 is 12 amino acids. The V gene's germline CDR1 is GTSNPN and CDR2 SVGIG (reference sequence). CDR3 DNA: TGTGCCTGGATATCGGAAGGGGACACGAAGTTCTTC. Its translation is CAWISEGDTKFF.

This clone has more than one count but fewer than ten. The CDR3 loop is CASSVTGGREKLFF. The CDR3 DNA reads as TGTGCCAGCAGCGTGACAGGGGGCCGAGAAAAACTGTTTTTT. The chain is built from TRBV27 and TRBJ1-4; 10 nucleotides line up with TRBD1. CDR1 is MNHEY and CDR2 is SMNVEV in the germline V gene (reference sequence). V was clipped by 6 bases and J by 8 bases; unmatched bases: 6. The CDR3 has 14 residues.

This clone was picked up a small number of times. This chain uses TRBV28 with TRBJ2-3, with 14 bases identical to TRBD2. CDR1 and CDR2 (germline): MDHEN, SYDVKM. The V gene end was trimmed by 6 bases and the J gene end by 5 bases; junction bases not matched to a gene: 13. The length of the CDR3 is 18 residues. CDR3 nucleotides: TGTGCCAGCAGCACCCCTCTGACTAGCGGGAGGGCCGGAGATACGCAGTATTTT. Protein sequence: CASSTPLTSGRAGDTQYF.

The CDR3 protein is CASTVQGNQPQHF. CDR3 bases: TGTGCCAGCACTGTGCAGGGCAATCAGCCCCAGCATTTT. The chain recombines TRBV6-5 with TRBJ1-5; the D is unclear. The CDR3 has 13 amino acids. V dropped 7 bases and J dropped 2 bases, with 9 bases sitting between them. The V gene's germline CDR1 is MNHEY and CDR2 SVGAGI.

The genes are TRBV5-4 and TRBJ2-3; 11 nucleotides line up with TRBD2. In germline, CDR1 is SGHNT, CDR2 YYREEE (reference sequence). J lost 3 bases, V lost 4 bases, and 7 bases had no gene match. The CDR3 extends over 16 amino acids. CDR3 region: CASSHPRLAGTDTQYF. Here the CDR3 DNA reads TGTGCCAGCAGCCACCCGAGACTAGCGGGGACAGATACGCAGTATTTT.

The chain couples TRBV19 to TRBJ1-2, with a tentative D call TRBD1 (6 bases). The CDR3 length is 15 residues. The ends were cut back, 4 bases at V and 1 base at J, with 13 bases in the middle. Germline CDR1 is LNHDA and CDR2 is SQIVND (reference sequence). The CDR3 spells CASSTRDKNNYGYTF. The CDR3 DNA sequence: TGTGCCAGTAGTACCCGGGACAAGAATAACTATGGCTACACCTTC.

This chain's CDR3 is CASSKKVGTGEETQYF. The CDR3 DNA sequence: TGTGCCAGCAGCAAAAAGGTCGGGACAGGGGAGGAGACCCAGTACTTC. V usage is TRBV21-1 and J usage is TRBJ2-5; the table's D call, TRBD1, was not checked against the DNA. TRBV21-1 is given as a pseudogene. CDR3 length: 16 amino acids.